Following are 22 T cell receptor beta chains from one sample sequenced in a study of blood T cells in healthy people across ages. The authors ran a second PCR of about 6 to 11 cycles using a sample-barcoded 5' primer and a J-beta primer mix. Each CDR3 protein is one row after TCRdb ran MiXCR on the 5' RACE reads. Of about 560,000 distinct CDR3 sequences listed, about 27% were seen once; the top ten hold about 3.3%. The same data also went into a second study, on T cells of mothers and their children.

Sequencing was done on a sample of blood. These receptor sequences come from a boy between 2 and 15 years old in good health.

J is TRBJ1-4 and V is TRBV7-9, with D unclear. Deletions cut 5 bases from V and 8 bases from J, with 12 bases between. There are 13 residues in the CDR3. Germline V gene lookup returns CDR1 SEHNR and CDR2 FQNEAQ (reference sequence). As DNA, the CDR3 is TGTGCCAGCAGCCTCCCTCGAGGCGAAAAACTGTTTTTT. It translates to CASSLPRGEKLFF. Full variable domain (rest looked up from reference TRBV7-9 and TRBJ1-4): DTGVSQNPRHKITKRGQNVTFRCDPISEHNRLYWYRQTLGQGPEFLTYFQNEAQLEKSRLLSDRFSAERPKGSFSTLEIQRTEQGDSAMYLCASSLPRGEKLFFGSGTQLSVL.

In nucleotides, the CDR3 is TGTGCCACCAGCCCCGGGACTAGCGGGGACACAGATACGCAGTATTTT. This translates into CATSPGTSGDTDTQYF. The chain uses TRBV15 and TRBJ2-3, with 13 bases identical to TRBD2. Germline V gene sequence: CDR1 LNHNV, CDR2 YYDKDF (reference sequence). CDR3 size: 16 residues. Germline trimming cut 5 bases from V and 2 bases from J; bases unmatched to any gene: 4. The variable domain in full, completed from reference TRBV15 and TRBJ2-3, reads DAMVIQNPRYQVTQFGKPVTLSCSQTLNHNVMYWYQQKSSQAPKLLFHYYDKDFNNEADTPDNFQSRRPNTSFCFLDIRSPGLGDTAMYLCATSPGTSGDTDTQYFGPGTRLTVL.

This clonotype was picked up a small number of times. V usage is TRBV7-9 and J usage is TRBJ1-2, with a weak D call TRBD1 (6 bases). Germline values: CDR1 SEHNR, CDR2 FQNEAQ (reference sequence). The CDR3 is 14 amino acids. The V and J ends lost 5 bases and 8 bases respectively, with 18 bases between them. This CDR3 reads CASSPLGRGTGYTF. As DNA, the CDR3 is TGTGCCAGCAGCCCCTTGGGCAGGGGTACGGGCTACACCTTC. Drawing the rest from reference TRBV7-9 and TRBJ1-2, the complete variable domain is DTGVSQNPRHKITKRGQNVTFRCDPISEHNRLYWYRQTLGQGPEFLTYFQNEAQLEKSRLLSDRFSAERPKGSFSTLEIQRTEQGDSAMYLCASSPLGRGTGYTFGSGTRLTVV.

This chain links TRBV21-1 with TRBJ2-4; the table's D call, TRBD1, has no DNA check behind it. TRBV21-1 is listed as a pseudogene. The CDR3 length is 20 residues. CDR3 region: CASSKWGTPRGLTYKNIQYF. DNA of the CDR3: TGTGCCAGCAGCAAATGGGGGACACCGAGGGGCTTAACGTATAAAAACATTCAGTACTTC.

This clonotype has a handful of counts. The junction departs from germline at one end; a sequencing error may be responsible. The chain carries TRBV10-2 and TRBJ2-4; 8 nucleotides align to TRBD1. The CDR3 has 12 amino acids. Germline loops: CDR1 WSHSY, CDR2 SAAADI. The CDR3 region is CASSDLQGAVHF. The CDR3 DNA reads TGCGCCAGCAGTGATCTGCAGGGGGCTGTGCACTTC.

The chain is built from TRBV27 and TRBJ2-1; 7 bases match TRBD2. This CDR3 has 15 residues. J lost 2 bases, V lost 3 bases, and 4 bases had no gene match. CDR1 MNHEY and CDR2 SMNVEV come from the germline V gene (reference sequence). The CDR3 sequence is CASSLGGFPYNEQFF. CDR3 in DNA: TGTGCCAGCAGTTTGGGGGGGTTCCCCTACAATGAGCAGTTCTTC.

The rearrangement uses TRBV12-3 or TRBV12-4 and TRBJ2-4; D gene uncertain. The CDR3 loop spans 14 amino acids. Trimming shortened V by 7 bases and J by 0 bases, and 10 bases separated the two germline ends. The CDR3 DNA reads as TGTGCCAGCACCTTCTCCGCAGCCAAAAACATTCAGTACTTC. As protein: CASTFSAAKNIQYF.

This chain connects TRBV3-1 to TRBJ1-6, with unresolved D. CDR1 is LGHDT and CDR2 is YNNKEL in the germline V gene (reference sequence). The length of the CDR3 is 13 residues. Trimming took off 0 bases at V and 9 bases at J, with 6 bases between the two ends. CDR3 residues: CASSQDSFSPLHF. CDR3 nucleotide sequence: TGTGCCAGCAGCCAAGATTCTTTTTCACCCCTCCACTTT.

J is TRBJ2-7 and V is TRBV10-2; 10 bases agree with TRBD2. The better agreement between TRBJ2-1 and the DNA end casts doubt on the J call. Germline values: CDR1 WSHSY, CDR2 SAAADI. The CDR3 totals 15 residues. The CDR3 sequence: CASKTGLAESNEQFF. Here the CDR3 DNA reads TGCGCCAGCAAAACTGGACTAGCGGAAAGCAATGAGCAGTTCTTC.

This clonotype was seen more than once but under ten times. This chain joins TRBV20-1 and TRBJ2-4; TRBD2 is a possible D gene (5 bases). The CDR3 has 13 residues. Germline loops: CDR1 DFQATT, CDR2 SNEGSKA (reference sequence). The V end lost 1 base, the J end lost 8 bases, and 12 bases lay between the germline ends. As DNA, the CDR3 is TGCAGTGCTAGAGTACGGGCCGGGGACATTCAGTACTTC. It codes for CSARVRAGDIQYF.

This clonotype was counted once. The chain has TRBV20-1 and TRBJ2-5; D gene uncertain. The better agreement between TRBJ2-7 and the DNA end casts doubt on the J call. This CDR3 region has 13 residues. Germline CDR1 DFQATT, CDR2 SNEGSKA (reference sequence). CDR3 DNA: TGCAGTGCTAAACTCCTCGGCTCCTACGAGCAGTACTTC. Encoded protein: CSAKLLGSYEQYF.

The rearrangement links TRBV2 to TRBJ2-1, with 8 positions matching TRBD1. Germline V gene sequence: CDR1 SNHLY, CDR2 FYNNEI. Losses at the gene ends were 6 bases for V and 6 bases for J; bases not matched to a gene: 19. CDR3 length equals 18 residues. The CDR3 DNA reads as TGTGCCAGCAGGAAGGACAGGGCTCAGTTCTCAATCCGCAATGAGCAGTTCTTC. Encoded protein: CASRKDRAQFSIRNEQFF.

This clonotype was counted a few times. The chain employs TRBV7-2 and TRBJ2-2, with 8 bases that match TRBD2. This CDR3 comprises 15 residues. The V and J ends lost 5 bases and 0 bases, in that order; junction bases with no gene match: 2. Germline V lookup: CDR1 SGHTA, CDR2 FQGNSA. CDR3 residues: CASSQLAANTGELFF. CDR3 DNA: TGTGCCAGCAGCCAACTAGCGGCGAACACCGGGGAGCTGTTTTTT.

This chain uses TRBV7-2 with TRBJ2-5; tentatively, D is TRBD1 (5 bases). Near its end, the DNA agrees better with TRBJ2-7, so the J call may be wrong. Germline CDR1 reads SGHTA; CDR2 reads FQGNSA. The CDR3 extends over 14 amino acids. In DNA form, the CDR3 reads TGTGCCAGCAGCTTAGAGGGGTACAGTTACGAGCAGTACTTC. Residues: CASSLEGYSYEQYF.

This clonotype was observed a few times. The gene calls are TRBV6-5 and TRBJ2-5; 13 bases align to TRBD2. The J call may be mistaken, given a closer DNA end match to TRBJ2-7. The V gene's germline CDR1 is MNHEY and CDR2 SVGAGI. The CDR3 loop spans 16 amino acids. This CDR3 reads CASSYSGTSGNYEQYF. CDR3 bases: TGTGCCAGCAGTTACTCTGGGACTAGCGGGAACTACGAGCAGTACTTC.

V and J are TRBV27 and TRBJ2-7; 8 nucleotides align to TRBD1. CDR3 length: 15 residues. V trimming: 0 bases; J trimming: 3 bases; junction bases outside the gene matches: 4. Germline CDR1 reads MNHEY; CDR2 reads SMNVEV (reference sequence). CDR3 nucleotides: TGTGCCAGCAGTTTATCTTCCGGGACAGGCTACGAGCAGTACTTC. The encoded protein is CASSLSSGTGYEQYF.

The chain has TRBV10-3 and TRBJ2-7; D is possibly TRBD1 (6 bases). Trimming took off 4 bases at V and 2 bases at J, with 6 bases between the two ends. This CDR3 has 12 amino acids. Germline V lookup: CDR1 ENHRY, CDR2 SYGVKD. CDR3 protein: CAISGQAYEQYF. The CDR3 DNA is TGTGCCATCAGTGGACAGGCCTACGAGCAGTACTTC.

This clonotype was counted a few times. The V call is TRBV3-1, the J call TRBJ2-5; D uncertain. The better agreement between TRBJ2-1 and the DNA end casts doubt on the J call. Germline V gene data show CDR1 as LGHDT and CDR2 as YNNKEL (reference sequence). The CDR3 is made up of 14 amino acids. This chain's CDR3 is CASSQEGPYNEQFF. CDR3 coding DNA: TGTGCCAGCAGCCAAGAGGGCCCCTACAATGAGCAGTTCTTC.

This clonotype was seen repeatedly, ten times or more. The genes are TRBV4-1 and TRBJ2-7; D is ambiguous. CDR1 is MGHRA and CDR2 is YSYEKL in the germline V gene. The CDR3 has 14 amino acids. Trimming took off 2 bases at V and 2 bases at J, with 10 bases between the two ends. Here the CDR3 DNA reads TGCGCCAGCAGCCAAAATAGGCAAGCCTACGAGCAGTACTTC. This codes for CASSQNRQAYEQYF.

This clonotype was counted a few times. The chain has TRBV20-1 and TRBJ2-5; the match to TRBD1 covers 10 bases. The germline gives CDR1 DFQATT, CDR2 SNEGSKA (reference sequence). The V segment lost 1 base and the J segment 4 bases; nucleotides outside the gene matches: 3. CDR3 length: 14 amino acids. CDR3 nucleotide sequence: TGCAGTGCTAGAGCCGGGACAGGGGCAGAGACCCAGTACTTC. It is translated as CSARAGTGAETQYF.

This chain links TRBV27 with TRBJ2-6, with 7 positions matching TRBD1. The CDR3 runs to 17 residues. Germline-derived CDR1 and CDR2 are MNHEY and SMNVEV (reference sequence). The V and J ends lost 7 bases and 0 bases, in that order; junction bases with no gene match: 9. The CDR3, as DNA: TGTGCCAGCAAAACCGGGGACAGCCCCTCTGGGGCCAACGTCCTGACTTTC. Its translation: CASKTGDSPSGANVLTF.

This clonotype has a handful of counts. The junction departs from the called germline gene at one end, perhaps through a read error. The chain carries TRBV28 and TRBJ1-5; D call uncertain. Looked up from germline, CDR1 is MDHEN and CDR2 is SYDVKM. CDR3 length: 14 residues. This chain's CDR3 is CASSSTFGSQSQHF. CDR3 coding DNA: TGTGCCAGCAGTTCGACTTTCGGTAGTCAGTCCCAGCATTTT.